This entry concerns a single TCR beta chain. The data derive from a study of blood T cell repertoires in COVID-19. Study in general: Nucleic acid was either cDNA or gDNA, and it came from T cells, B-cell-depleted T cells, or PBMCs.

Seattle-derived patients entered the study during active infection and were followed longitudinally. Study processing details: Using reference gene primer amplification, nucleated cell counts were estimated. Profiling relied on immunoSEQ multiplex PCR, and the TCRdb table lists in-frame clones only, not all of them. That table is the source of V, J and clone size, and D and trimming were worked out from the DNA. The table includes approximately 70,000 clones, nearly 90% detected once. The germline gives CDR1 KGHSH, CDR2 LQKENI. This CDR3 comprises 18 residues. J gave up 3 bases and V 3 bases, and 13 bases lay outside the gene matches.

Sequenced: peripheral blood. This TCR was recovered from a woman aged 50 to 60 with COVID-19, enrolled during active disease. V is TRBV18 and J is TRBJ2-7, with TRBD1 matching 11 bases. CDR3 sequence: CASSPRTGGASPNYEQYF. The CDR3 DNA reads TGTGCCAGCTCACCTCGGACAGGGGGCGCATCCCCAAACTACGAGCAGTACTTC.